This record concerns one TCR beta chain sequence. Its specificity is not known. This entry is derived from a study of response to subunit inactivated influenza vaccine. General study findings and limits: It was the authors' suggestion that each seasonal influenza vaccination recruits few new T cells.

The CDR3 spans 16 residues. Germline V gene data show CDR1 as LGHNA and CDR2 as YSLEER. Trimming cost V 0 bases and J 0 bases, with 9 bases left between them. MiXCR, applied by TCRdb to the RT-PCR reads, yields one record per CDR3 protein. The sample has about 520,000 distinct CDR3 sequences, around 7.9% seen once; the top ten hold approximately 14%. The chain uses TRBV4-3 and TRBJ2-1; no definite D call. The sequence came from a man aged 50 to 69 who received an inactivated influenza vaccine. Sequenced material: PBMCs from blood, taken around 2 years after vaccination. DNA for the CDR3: TGCGCCAGCAGCCAAGATGCACTTAGCTCCTACAATGAGCAGTTCTTC. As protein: CASSQDALSSYNEQFF.